A single sample is the source of the 25 T cell receptor beta chains below, sequenced in a study of T cell responses to AZD1222 COVID-19 vaccine. TCRdb keeps only in-frame clones here, not all; method: immunoSEQ multiplex PCR. The sample has approximately 140,000 clones; roughly 90% are singletons. The specimen comprised peripheral blood, sampled on day 0 of AZD1222 vaccination. Every receptor here comes from an adult in good health.

The V call is TRBV5-1, the J call TRBJ1-2; D remains unclear. Per germline, CDR1 SGHRS and CDR2 YFSETQ. Trimming left V 1 base short and J 3 bases short, with 10 bases between. This CDR3 comprises 14 residues. CDR3 nucleotides: TGCGCCAGCAGCTTGTCGTGGGCGGACTATGGCTACACCTTC. This codes for CASSLSWADYGYTF.

The J gene is TRBJ1-2, the V gene TRBV18; D gene ambiguous. Deletions cut 2 bases from V and 8 bases from J, with 21 bases between. The germline V gene encodes CDR1 KGHSH and CDR2 LQKENI. The CDR3 contains 16 residues. DNA for the CDR3: TGTGCCAGCTCACCAGGTCGGCTATCGGAGTCGAAAGGCTACACCTTC. Protein sequence: CASSPGRLSESKGYTF.

The rearrangement uses TRBV28 and TRBJ1-1; 9 positions agree with TRBD1. The CDR3 loop spans 15 amino acids. V lost 4 bases to trimming and J lost 7 bases; unmatched junction nucleotides: 10. CDR1 and CDR2 from the germline V gene are MDHEN and SYDVKM. The CDR3 DNA reads TGTGCCAGCAGTTCCGGACAGGGGTTAAGGGTTGAAGCTTTCTTT. Encoded protein: CASSSGQGLRVEAFF.

The V and J genes are TRBV7-9 and TRBJ1-1, with a tentative D call TRBD1 (5 bases). The germline V and J ends were trimmed by 5 bases and 5 bases, with 18 bases remaining between them. The CDR3 runs to 15 residues. The V gene's germline CDR1 is SEHNR and CDR2 FQNEAQ (reference sequence). CDR3 nucleotides: TGTGCCAGCAGCCCCTCCGGCAGGGTTGAGACTGAAGCTTTCTTT. Translating gives CASSPSGRVETEAFF.

V gene TRBV4-1 combines with J gene TRBJ2-3; TRBD2 matches 13 bases. Germline V CDR1 and CDR2: MGHRA, YSYEKL. V lost 0 bases, J lost 5 bases, and 8 bases stayed unmatched. This CDR3 is 18 amino acids long. The CDR3 bases are TGCGCCAGCAGCCAAGATCACACCGGGACTAGCGGGGTAGATACGCAGTATTTT. Translated: CASSQDHTGTSGVDTQYF.

The chain has TRBV25-1 and TRBJ2-4; D is perhaps TRBD1 (5 bases). V gave up 1 base and J gave up 0 bases, with 10 bases separating them. The CDR3 is made up of 16 amino acids. Germline V gene lookup returns CDR1 MGHDK and CDR2 SYGVNS. The CDR3 loop is CASSEFTGLAKNIQYF. The CDR3 DNA sequence: TGTGCCAGCAGTGAATTCACAGGCCTAGCCAAAAACATTCAGTACTTC.

This clone was seen more than once but under ten times. The chain recombines TRBV9 with TRBJ2-2, with TRBD2 identical over 13 bases. V lost 4 bases and J lost 7; bases outside the gene matches: 19. The CDR3 contains 20 residues. Germline lookup yields CDR1 SGDLS and CDR2 YYNGEE. The CDR3 DNA sequence: TGTGCCAGCAGCTCCCAAGCGGGTTGGACTAGCGGGGGTTATAGCGGGGAGCTGTTTTTT. As protein: CASSSQAGWTSGGYSGELFF.

The chain couples TRBV7-9 to TRBJ2-1; D is ambiguous. V lost 2 bases and J lost 9, with 8 bases in between. This CDR3 contains 12 residues. Per the germline V gene, CDR1 is SEHNR and CDR2 is FQNEAQ (reference sequence). The CDR3 sequence is CASSLRDGEQFF. Here the CDR3 DNA reads TGTGCCAGCAGCTTAAGGGATGGTGAGCAGTTCTTC. Using reference TRBV7-9 and TRBJ2-1 for the parts outside the CDR3, the full variable domain is DTGVSQNPRHKITKRGQNVTFRCDPISEHNRLYWYRQTLGQGPEFLTYFQNEAQLEKSRLLSDRFSAERPKGSFSTLEIQRTEQGDSAMYLCASSLRDGEQFFGPGTRLTVL.

J is TRBJ1-1 and V is TRBV6-5, with 9 bases aligning to TRBD1. The CDR3 has 14 amino acids. Germline trimming cut 6 bases from V and 6 bases from J; bases unmatched to any gene: 8. Per germline, CDR1 MNHEY and CDR2 SVGAGI. The CDR3 region is CASRSGTGRPEAFF. The DNA of the CDR3 is TGTGCCAGCAGATCCGGGACAGGGAGGCCTGAAGCTTTCTTT.

The chain carries TRBV6-2 or TRBV6-3 and TRBJ1-1; the match to TRBD1 covers 9 bases. CDR1 and CDR2 from the germline V gene are MNHEY and SVGEGT. CDR3 length: 16 amino acids. V lost 2 bases, J lost 4 bases, and 8 bases stayed unmatched. CDR3 coding DNA: TGTGCCAGCAGTTACGGAGGGACAGGGCCTAGCACTGAAGCTTTCTTT. It specifies CASSYGGTGPSTEAFF.

The rearrangement links TRBV6-5 to TRBJ2-7; D remains ambiguous. Germline V lookup: CDR1 MNHEY, CDR2 SVGAGI. This CDR3 has 13 residues. Trimming stripped 7 bases from V and 1 base from J, with 11 bases between. Here the CDR3 reads CASTRSRSYEQYF. In DNA, the CDR3 is TGTGCCAGCACTCGTAGCAGATCCTACGAGCAGTACTTC.

This chain joins TRBV3-1 (or the pseudogene TRBV3-2) and TRBJ2-1, with 9 bases identical to TRBD2. The CDR3 contains 16 residues. Losses at the gene ends were 1 base for V and 3 bases for J; bases not matched to a gene: 4. CDR1 is LGHDT, CDR2 YNNKEL, per germline (reference sequence). The CDR3 DNA reads TGTGCCAGCAGCCAAGTAGCGGGAGACTTCTACAATGAGCAGTTCTTC. Translated: CASSQVAGDFYNEQFF.

For the CDR3, the DNA is TGCGCCAGCAGCCAAGTCATCAGGGGAGAGGACTATGGCTACACCTTC. The encoded protein is CASSQVIRGEDYGYTF. The chain combines TRBV4-1 with TRBJ1-2; a possible D gene is TRBD1 (6 bases). The germline gives CDR1 MGHRA, CDR2 YSYEKL. Between the trimmed V and J ends, which lost 1 base and 3 bases, there was a span of 15 bases. The CDR3 is made up of 16 amino acids.

This clone showed up just once. The sample carries other DNA sequences with the same CDR3. The genes are TRBV5-1 and TRBJ1-2; D unclear. Trimming removed 0 bases from V and 0 bases from J, with 9 bases in between. In germline, CDR1 is SGHRS, CDR2 YFSETQ. This CDR3 region has 15 residues. The DNA for the CDR3 is TGCGCCAGCAGCTTGGGACCCTCGTCTAACTATGGCTACACCTTC. Its translation is CASSLGPSSNYGYTF.

V usage is TRBV5-1 and J usage is TRBJ2-1; 7 positions match TRBD1. Germline CDR1 SGHRS, CDR2 YFSETQ. The CDR3 loop spans 13 amino acids. J was trimmed by 8 bases and V by 0 bases; bases with no gene match: 2. CDR3 DNA: TGCGCCAGCAGCTTGGTAGGGGGCCATGAGCAGTTCTTC. Amino acids: CASSLVGGHEQFF.

Notes on this clone: An end of the junction does not agree with germline; a read error may underlie this. The chain combines TRBV19 with TRBJ1-1, with D hard to call. CDR1 is LNHDA and CDR2 is SQIVND in the germline V gene (reference sequence). CDR3 size: 13 residues. The CDR3 nucleotides are TGTGCCAGTAGTATATCGGTGAAGACTGAAGCTTTCTTT. Translating it yields CASSISVKTEAFF. The full variable domain, completed using reference TRBV19 and TRBJ1-1, is DGGITQSPKYLFRKEGQNVTLSCEQNLNHDAMYWYRQDPGQGLRLIYYSQIVNDFQKGDIAEGYSVSREKKESFPLTVTSAQKNPTAFYLCASSISVKTEAFFGQGTRLTVV.

CDR3 protein: CSARPGHHSDEQFF. CDR3 DNA: TGCAGCGCAAGACCGGGACACCACTCGGATGAGCAGTTCTTC. The rearrangement uses TRBV29-1 and TRBJ2-1; possible D gene TRBD1, 6 bases. This CDR3 has 14 amino acids. V lost 7 bases, J lost 8 bases, and 21 bases lay in between. Per the germline V gene, CDR1 is SQVTM and CDR2 is ANQGSEA.

This clone was seen a single time. The J gene is TRBJ2-1, the V gene TRBV7-2; D remains ambiguous. The CDR3 is 15 residues long. Germline CDR1 and CDR2: SGHTA and FQGNSA. Trimming removed 1 base from V and 6 bases from J, with 13 bases in between. The CDR3 loop is CASSLDFSLGNEQFF. DNA for the CDR3: TGTGCCAGCAGCTTAGATTTTAGCTTGGGCAATGAGCAGTTCTTC.

This sequence joins TRBV7-9 and TRBJ1-1, with a weak D call TRBD1 (5 bases). CDR3 length: 12 amino acids. V lost 5 bases and J lost 4, with 8 bases in between. CDR1 and CDR2 (germline): SEHNR, FQNEAQ (reference sequence). CDR3 protein: CASSGGTTEAFF. CDR3 DNA sequence: TGTGCCAGCAGCGGAGGGACCACTGAAGCTTTCTTT.

The CDR3 spells CASSYSKWQGGYEQYF. In DNA, the CDR3 is TGTGCCAGCAGTTACTCGAAGTGGCAAGGTGGATACGAGCAGTACTTC. The chain couples TRBV6-2 or TRBV6-3 to TRBJ2-7; unclear D gene. The ends were cut back, 0 bases at V and 4 bases at J, with 16 bases in the middle. This CDR3 is 16 amino acids long. Germline-derived CDR1 and CDR2 are MNHEY and SVGEGT.

A single count supports this clone. This sequence joins TRBV4-1 and TRBJ2-7; 7 bases are shared with TRBD2. CDR3 length equals 18 residues. Germline V lookup: CDR1 MGHRA, CDR2 YSYEKL. V was pared by 8 bases and J by 6 bases, with 25 bases of the junction left unmatched. The CDR3 loop is CASSGSELYGRSPLEQYF. CDR3 nucleotides: TGCGCCAGCTCGGGGTCGGAACTTTACGGGAGGTCCCCCCTCGAGCAGTACTTC.

To note about this clone: At the DNA level, this CDR3 is encoded by other sequences in the same sample as well. The genes are TRBV29-1 and TRBJ1-1; D unclear. This CDR3 has 11 residues. Looked up from germline, CDR1 is SQVTM and CDR2 is ANQGSEA. The V end lost 3 bases, the J end lost 2 bases, and 4 bases lay between the germline ends. The CDR3 region has the DNA TGCAGCGTTGAGGTCAACACTGAAGCTTTCTTT. Translation: CSVEVNTEAFF.

Of note for this clone: At one of its ends the junction is not consistent with the germline gene, which may arise from a read error. The V call is TRBV9, the J call TRBJ2-3; 7 bases match TRBD2. This CDR3 is built from 17 residues. CDR1 SGDLS and CDR2 YYNGEE come from the germline V gene. The CDR3 coding sequence is TGTGCCAGCAGGGTAGATGTGGGGGGGAGCGCACCAGATACGCAGTATTTT. Its protein is CASRVDVGGSAPDTQYF.

The V call is TRBV9, the J call TRBJ1-1; TRBD1 is a possible D gene (5 bases). The CDR3 loop spans 13 amino acids. Per germline, CDR1 SGDLS and CDR2 YYNGEE. V gave up 3 bases and J gave up 1 base, with 7 bases separating them. CDR3 nucleotides: TGTGCCAGCAGCGGCAGGGAGAACACTGAAGCTTTCTTT. Residues: CASSGRENTEAFF.

The chain uses TRBV4-2 and TRBJ2-3, with 10 bases matching TRBD2. The CDR3 runs 17 residues. Trimming took 1 base from V and 4 from J; bases not matched to a gene: 8. Germline loops: CDR1 LGHNA, CDR2 YNFKEQ. The CDR3 DNA is TGTGCCAGCAGCCAAGTTGCCCAGCGGGGGGGAGCAGATACGCAGTATTTT. It translates to CASSQVAQRGGADTQYF.